A single sample is the source of the 29 T cell receptor beta chains below, sequenced in a study of post-analysis software for immune sequencing data. Overall study findings and caveats: Controls showed lower frequencies than patients for several TRBV segments, and TRBV5-6, TRBV5-1 and TRBV20-1 were among these.

For these TCRs, the target antigens are not known. Unique molecular identifiers had been added to the TCR beta cDNA libraries. TCRdb reprocessed the PCR reads with MiXCR, giving one entry per CDR3 protein. In the table there are approximately 730,000 distinct CDR3 sequences, about 32% of which are singletons. The sequenced sample consisted of blood. Every receptor here comes from a girl between 10 and 17 years old with multiple sclerosis.

The chain recombines TRBV20-1 with TRBJ2-4; 10 bases map to TRBD2. The germline CDR1 and CDR2 sequences are DFQATT and SNEGSKA (reference sequence). V shed 3 bases and J 5 bases; nucleotides not matched to a gene: 1. The CDR3 contains 13 residues. In DNA form, the CDR3 reads TGCAGTGCTAGCAGCGGGGGGGAAAACATTCAGTACTTC. Its protein product is CSASSGGENIQYF.

The V call is TRBV7-8, the J call TRBJ2-3; D not resolved. Germline V lookup: CDR1 SGHVS, CDR2 FQNEAQ. The ends were cut back, 2 bases at V and 6 bases at J, with 12 bases in the middle. This CDR3 contains 14 residues. CDR3 residues: CASSLSAQSDTQYF. The CDR3 nucleotides read TGTGCCAGCAGCTTATCGGCCCAGTCGGATACGCAGTATTTT. Using reference TRBV7-8 and TRBJ2-3 for the parts outside the CDR3, the full variable domain is GAGVSQSPRYKVAKRGQDVALRCDPISGHVSLFWYQQALGQGPEFLTYFQNEAQLDKSGLPSDRFFAERPEGSVSTLKIQRTQQEDSAVYLCASSLSAQSDTQYFGPGTRLTVL.

The chain has TRBV21-1 and TRBJ2-1; TRBD2 reflects the table's D call only, with no check against the DNA. TRBV21-1 is annotated as a pseudogene. This CDR3 contains 18 residues. CDR3 DNA: TGTGCCAGCAGCACCAGGGGTGGGCGCGGGAGCTTCGTGAATGAGCAGTTCTTC. Protein: CASSTRGGRGSFVNEQFF.

The V and J genes are TRBV3-1 and TRBJ1-6; TRBD1 matches 7 bases. The CDR3 sequence is 16 residues long. The germline V gene has CDR1 LGHDT and CDR2 YNNKEL (reference sequence). The V and J ends lost 2 bases and 6 bases, in that order; junction bases with no gene match: 7. The CDR3 DNA reads as TGTGCCAGCAGCCAAACTCCGGGACAGATTAATTCACCCCTCCACTTT. As protein: CASSQTPGQINSPLHF.

Remarks on this clonotype: Sequence at one end of the junction differs from germline and may be a read error. The chain has TRBV5-4 and TRBJ2-1, with 9 bases that match TRBD2. The CDR3 sequence is 17 residues long. Germline values: CDR1 SGHNT, CDR2 YYREEE (reference sequence). CDR3 bases: TGTGCCAGCAGCCGGGGTTTCCGGCGGGAGGGGGACAATGAGCAGGTCTTC. Translated: CASSRGFRREGDNEQVF.

This clonotype was picked up many times. The chain joins TRBV15 to TRBJ2-1; 10 nucleotides align to TRBD2. Looked up from germline, CDR1 is LNHNV and CDR2 is YYDKDF (reference sequence). The CDR3 has 21 amino acids. V lost 0 bases and J lost 0; bases outside the gene matches: 14. The CDR3 reads CATSRDGWLAGGISSYNEQFF. CDR3 in DNA: TGTGCCACCAGCAGAGATGGTTGGTTAGCGGGAGGAATAAGCTCCTACAATGAGCAGTTCTTC.

This clonotype was seen a few times. The CDR3 here is CSASGAGASGSIDEQFF. CDR3 DNA: TGCAGTGCTAGTGGGGCGGGTGCTAGCGGGAGTATCGATGAGCAGTTCTTC. The rearrangement uses TRBV20-1 and TRBJ2-1; 10 positions agree with TRBD2. With 3 bases clipped from V and 8 bases from J, the junction kept 16 bases outside the gene matches. This CDR3 contains 17 residues. Germline lookup yields CDR1 DFQATT and CDR2 SNEGSKA (reference sequence).

Only a few counts were recorded for this clonotype. This chain uses TRBV4-1 with TRBJ1-6; no definite D call. The V and J ends lost 0 bases and 11 bases respectively, with 8 bases between them. Germline-derived CDR1 and CDR2 are MGHRA and YSYEKL. This CDR3 has 13 residues. CDR3 nucleotide sequence: TGCGCCAGCAGCCAAGAGCCCTCCCCACCCCTCCACTTT. It translates to CASSQEPSPPLHF.

This clonotype has more than one count but fewer than ten. V and J are TRBV18 and TRBJ1-1; D unresolved. Trimming cost V 0 bases and J 4 bases, with 9 bases left between them. The CDR3 contains 14 residues. CDR1 is KGHSH, CDR2 LQKENI, per germline. As DNA, the CDR3 is TGTGCCAGCTCACCACCGAGGGCGGCCACTGAAGCTTTCTTT. Protein: CASSPPRAATEAFF.

This clonotype was seen more than once but under ten times. V usage is TRBV20-1 and J usage is TRBJ2-1; 12 bases fit TRBD2. The germline CDR1 and CDR2 sequences are DFQATT and SNEGSKA (reference sequence). The trim removed 0 bases at V and 0 bases at J, leaving 6 bases unmatched. The CDR3 has 18 residues. In nucleotides, the CDR3 is TGCAGTGCTAGAGATCCGACTAGCGGGGGTAGCTCCTACAATGAGCAGTTCTTC. Its translation is CSARDPTSGGSSYNEQFF.

This chain connects TRBV6-5 to TRBJ2-3, with a possible D match to TRBD2 (5 bases). The germline gives CDR1 MNHEY, CDR2 SVGAGI. The V and J ends lost 1 base and 5 bases respectively, with 7 bases between them. CDR3 length: 13 amino acids. The CDR3: CASSYFREDTQYF. CDR3 coding DNA: TGTGCCAGCAGTTACTTTCGGGAAGATACGCAGTATTTT.

The chain couples TRBV20-1 to TRBJ2-1, with D tentatively TRBD1 or TRBD2 (5 bases each). CDR1 and CDR2 (germline): DFQATT, SNEGSKA (reference sequence). This CDR3 is 15 amino acids long. Trimming removed 1 base from V and 0 bases from J, with 10 bases in between. The CDR3 spells CSARVRDLSYNEQFF. The CDR3 DNA sequence: TGCAGTGCTAGAGTACGGGACCTCTCCTACAATGAGCAGTTCTTC.

The gene calls are TRBV6-2 or TRBV6-3 and TRBJ2-3, with D perhaps being TRBD1 or TRBD2 (5 bases each). Trimming took off 0 bases at V and 2 bases at J, with 9 bases between the two ends. CDR3 length: 15 amino acids. Germline V CDR1 and CDR2: MNHEY, SVGEGT. CDR3 sequence: CASSYSGGSTDTQYF. The CDR3 nucleotides read TGTGCCAGCAGTTACTCTGGGGGATCCACAGATACGCAGTATTTT.

This clonotype was seen many times. This sequence joins TRBV29-1 and TRBJ2-5; 8 nucleotides align to TRBD2. Germline V gives CDR1 SQVTM, CDR2 ANQGSEA. This CDR3 has 12 residues. J gave up 5 bases and V 4 bases, and 3 bases lay outside the gene matches. CDR3 amino acids: CSVGAGAETQYF. The CDR3, as DNA: TGCAGCGTTGGAGCGGGAGCTGAGACCCAGTACTTC.

The chain couples TRBV5-6 to TRBJ1-1; TRBD1 matches at 8 bases. The V gene end was trimmed by 4 bases and the J gene end by 4 bases; junction bases not matched to a gene: 6. The CDR3 totals 14 residues. Germline V gives CDR1 SGHDT, CDR2 YYEEEE. The DNA for the CDR3 is TGTGCCAGCAGCCGTTTGACAGGGGCCACTGAAGCTTTCTTT. Translation: CASSRLTGATEAFF.

In this sample, this clonotype turned up many times. The V and J genes are TRBV7-2 and TRBJ2-3; tentatively, D is TRBD2 (5 bases). Trimming took off 1 base at V and 4 bases at J, with 15 bases between the two ends. This CDR3 contains 16 residues. CDR1 and CDR2 from the germline V gene are SGHTA and FQGNSA. This CDR3 is CASSLGSGIGSDTQYF. The CDR3 coding sequence is TGTGCCAGCAGCTTAGGGTCGGGAATTGGCTCAGATACGCAGTATTTT.

There are a few counts of this clonotype. CDR3 sequence reads: CASSLHRDTKLRSSYNEQFF. DNA for the CDR3: TGTGCCAGCAGCTTACACCGGGACACGAAACTCCGGAGCTCCTACAATGAGCAGTTCTTC. The chain combines TRBV7-2 with TRBJ2-1, with D perhaps matching TRBD1 (6 bases). V lost 2 bases, J lost 0 bases, and 23 bases lay in between. The CDR3 sequence is 20 residues long. The germline V gene has CDR1 SGHTA and CDR2 FQGNSA.

The chain employs TRBV4-2 and TRBJ2-1, with D possibly matching TRBD2 (6 bases). Trimming pared 1 base from V and 5 bases from J, leaving 12 bases between. Germline V gene sequence: CDR1 LGHNA, CDR2 YNFKEQ. This CDR3 region has 15 residues. This CDR3 is CASSQGSGGDNEQFF. Here the CDR3 DNA reads TGTGCCAGCAGCCAAGGTAGCGGAGGGGACAATGAGCAGTTCTTC.

The chain joins TRBV3-1 to TRBJ2-1; 9 positions match TRBD2. Germline V gene data show CDR1 as LGHDT and CDR2 as YNNKEL (reference sequence). The CDR3 is 18 residues long. The V and J ends lost 1 base and 0 bases, in that order; junction bases with no gene match: 7. DNA for the CDR3: TGTGCCAGCAGCCAAGGAGTAGCGGGAGATGTCTCCTACAATGAGCAGTTCTTC. It codes for CASSQGVAGDVSYNEQFF.

The chain carries TRBV5-1 and TRBJ2-6, with TRBD2 matching 8 bases. The CDR3 sequence is 17 residues long. Unmatched junction bases numbered 8, after V lost 6 bases and J lost 0 bases. CDR1 is SGHRS and CDR2 is YFSETQ in the germline V gene. CDR3 residues: CASNSGTTTSGANVLTF. The CDR3 DNA follows: TGCGCCAGCAATAGCGGGACCACGACCTCTGGGGCCAACGTCCTGACTTTC. The entire variable domain, with the rest obtained from reference TRBV5-1 and TRBJ2-6, is as follows: KAGVTQTPRYLIKTRGQQVTLSCSPISGHRSVSWYQQTPGQGLQFLFEYFSETQRNKGNFPGRFSGRQFSNSRSEMNVSTLELGDSALYLCASNSGTTTSGANVLTFGAGSRLTVL.

This chain joins TRBV20-1 and TRBJ2-7; a possible D gene is TRBD2 (6 bases). This CDR3 region has 14 residues. CDR1 is DFQATT, CDR2 SNEGSKA, per germline (reference sequence). The germline V and J ends were trimmed by 1 base and 0 bases, with 10 bases remaining between them. Here the CDR3 DNA reads TGCAGTGCTAGAGTCGCGGGGACCTCCTACGAGCAGTACTTC. Translated: CSARVAGTSYEQYF.

V is TRBV20-1 and J is TRBJ2-7; TRBD1 or TRBD2 may be the D gene (5 bases each). V dropped 3 bases and J dropped 7 bases, with 16 bases sitting between them. Germline V lookup: CDR1 DFQATT, CDR2 SNEGSKA (reference sequence). This CDR3 is 13 amino acids long. In DNA form, the CDR3 reads TGCAGTGCTAGTGGGGACCCGCTTCGGGAGCAGTACTTC. Amino acids: CSASGDPLREQYF.

This clonotype was seen a few times. V gene TRBV6-4 combines with J gene TRBJ2-1; 10 positions match TRBD1. The J call may be mistaken, given a closer DNA end match to TRBJ2-7. Germline V lookup: CDR1 MRHNA, CDR2 SNTAGT. The CDR3 runs 15 residues. The CDR3 nucleotides are TGTGCCAGCAGTGACTCGACAGGGGGCTACAATGAGCAGTACTTC. Amino acid sequence: CASSDSTGGYNEQYF.

CDR3 nucleotide sequence: TGCAGCGTTGAAGACTATCGCGGGGTGTTGTACACTGAAGCTTTCTTT. Its translation is CSVEDYRGVLYTEAFF. V usage is TRBV29-1 and J usage is TRBJ1-1; D remains ambiguous. V lost 0 bases to trimming and J lost 3 bases, with 17 bases between them. This CDR3 spans 16 amino acids. Germline V CDR1 and CDR2: SQVTM, ANQGSEA.

There are a few counts of this clonotype. This chain links TRBV11-2 with TRBJ2-3, with a possible D match to TRBD1 (5 bases). V was trimmed by 2 bases and J by 2 bases, leaving 8 bases between them. CDR1 SGHAT and CDR2 FQNNGV come from the germline V gene. This CDR3 has 14 amino acids. The CDR3 protein is CASSLSGLTDTQYF. The CDR3 region has the DNA TGTGCCAGCAGCTTATCAGGGCTCACAGATACGCAGTATTTT. Looking up the rest from reference TRBV11-2 and TRBJ2-3 gives the full variable domain: EAGVAQSPRYKIIEKRQSVAFWCNPISGHATLYWYQQILGQGPKLLIQFQNNGVVDDSQLPKDRFSAERLKGVDSTLKIQPAKLEDSAVYLCASSLSGLTDTQYFGPGTRLTVL.

The CDR3: CATSSTTEGTTQYF. The CDR3 coding sequence is TGTGCCACCAGCAGTACGACAGAGGGCACGACCCAGTACTTC. The V and J genes are TRBV15 and TRBJ2-5; D may correspond to TRBD1 or TRBD2 (5 bases each). Trimming removed 3 bases from V and 7 bases from J, with 15 bases in between. CDR1 is LNHNV and CDR2 is YYDKDF in the germline V gene (reference sequence). The CDR3 is 14 amino acids.

The chain has TRBV6-4 and TRBJ1-1, with D possibly TRBD1 on 6 matching bases. CDR3 length equals 13 residues. CDR1 MRHNA and CDR2 SNTAGT come from the germline V gene. The V end lost 0 bases, the J end lost 8 bases, and 10 bases lay between the germline ends. The CDR3: CASSDSARGEAFF. The DNA of the CDR3 is TGTGCCAGCAGTGACTCGGCCAGGGGAGAAGCTTTCTTT.

The V and J genes are TRBV7-2 and TRBJ2-4, with TRBD2 matching over 7 bases. Germline V gives CDR1 SGHTA, CDR2 FQGNSA. The V gene end was trimmed by 1 base and the J gene end by 1 base; junction bases not matched to a gene: 10. The CDR3 covers 18 residues. This CDR3 reads CASSLVVGDYSAKNIQYF. The CDR3 DNA reads TGTGCCAGCAGCTTAGTGGTTGGGGACTACTCGGCCAAAAACATTCAGTACTTC.

The chain recombines TRBV7-9 with TRBJ1-2, with D possibly matching TRBD1 (5 bases). CDR1 SEHNR and CDR2 FQNEAQ come from the germline V gene (reference sequence). This CDR3 contains 13 residues. The V and J ends lost 5 bases and 7 bases respectively, with 14 bases between them. CDR3 bases: TGTGCCAGCAGCCGGGACCAACGATTTGGCTACACCTTC. This encodes CASSRDQRFGYTF.